This T cell receptor (beta chain) was found in a study of CD8 T cells in ankylosing spondylitis. Findings and limits, study-wide: Seemingly distinctive of ankylosing spondylitis blood was a TCR beta motif formed by eight highly homologous variants.

Via MiXCR, TCRdb re-called the 5' RACE reads, giving one row per CDR3 protein. The sample yields approximately 540,000 distinct CDR3 sequences, about an eighth seen once. Trimming removed 2 bases from V and 7 bases from J, with 12 bases in between. Per germline, CDR1 KGHSH and CDR2 LQKENI. This CDR3 is 14 amino acids long. This clonotype came up a few times. Its target is unknown. V and J are TRBV18 and TRBJ2-1; D call uncertain. The clonotype comes from a male donor with ankylosing spondylitis. Sequenced material: blood, either unsorted or a sorted T cell fraction (not recorded which). CDR3 sequence (DNA): TGTGCCAGCTCACCAGGACCCCCTGAAAATGAGCAGTTCTTC. It yields the protein CASSPGPPENEQFF.